The next 12 T cell receptor beta chains were all read from a single sample in a study of patients and donors after allogeneic stem cell transplantation. From the RT-PCR reads, TCRdb called clonotypes with MiXCR, one entry per CDR3 protein. The data show about 960,000 distinct CDR3 sequences, more than 15% seen once. Sequencing used blood, either unsorted or a sorted T cell fraction (not recorded which). The receptors shown here come from a human donor who was either an allogeneic HSCT recipient or a stem cell or donor lymphocyte infusion donor (not recorded which). It is not recorded whose cells these are; they may come from a transplant donor.

This clonotype was observed a few times. One end of the junction varies from germline; a read error may be responsible. This chain uses TRBV12-3 or TRBV12-4 with TRBJ1-1; 10 nucleotides align to TRBD1. This CDR3 is built from 15 residues. CDR3 region: CASSGRGQGNIEAFF. The CDR3 nucleotides are TGTGCCAGCAGTGGGCGGGGACAGGGGAACATTGAAGCTTTCTTT.

This clonotype has ten or more counts. The gene calls are TRBV10-3 and TRBJ2-3; D may be TRBD2 (5 bases). V was cut by 8 bases and J by 2 bases, with 17 bases left in between. The germline V gene encodes CDR1 ENHRY and CDR2 SYGVKD. This CDR3 is built from 15 residues. The CDR3 DNA reads as TGTGCCATCGCCCCCCGTATGGAGGCCACAGATACGCAGTATTTT. The encoded protein is CAIAPRMEATDTQYF.

This clonotype has a handful of counts. This rearrangement joins TRBV15 to TRBJ1-6; TRBD1 matches at 7 bases. This CDR3 spans 15 amino acids. Trimming at V came to 2 bases and at J to 7 bases, leaving 5 bases not matched to a gene. Germline V lookup: CDR1 LNHNV, CDR2 YYDKDF (reference sequence). This CDR3 is CATSRSFRGNSPLHF. The CDR3 coding sequence is TGTGCCACCAGCAGATCGTTCAGGGGGAATTCACCCCTCCACTTT.

This clonotype was seen only a few times. The chain uses TRBV6-5 and TRBJ1-1; maybe TRBD1 (6 bases). The CDR3 spans 11 residues. Germline-derived CDR1 and CDR2 are MNHEY and SVGAGI. Trimming shortened V by 6 bases and J by 8 bases, and 10 bases separated the two germline ends. CDR3 sequence (DNA): TGTGCCAGCAGACGGACAGACGAAGCTTTCTTT. Translating it yields CASRRTDEAFF.

The V call is TRBV3-1, the J call TRBJ2-1; perhaps TRBD2 as D (5 bases). The CDR3 runs 17 residues. V was clipped by 0 bases and J by 8 bases, with 20 bases between them. Germline V gene sequence: CDR1 LGHDT, CDR2 YNNKEL (reference sequence). Here the CDR3 reads CASSQELSGLWKDEQFF. CDR3 DNA sequence: TGTGCCAGCAGCCAAGAGCTTTCCGGACTTTGGAAAGATGAGCAGTTCTTC.

This clonotype was detected ten times or more. One end of the junction does not line up with germline, which may come from a read error. CDR3 loop: CASSQSLGAGELFF. DNA for the CDR3: TGTGCTAGCAGTCAAAGTCTCGGGGCCGGGGAGCTGTTTTTT. This chain connects TRBV7-7 to TRBJ2-2, with a possible D match to TRBD2 (5 bases). The CDR3 sequence is 14 residues long. Germline-derived CDR1 and CDR2 are SSHAT and FNYEAQ (reference sequence).

Of note for this clonotype: The junction shows a germline mismatch at one end, possibly a read error. The chain joins TRBV5-1 to TRBJ2-2; no clear D gene. Germline V gene sequence: CDR1 SGHRS, CDR2 YFSETQ. CDR3 length: 14 residues. CDR3 bases: TGCGCCAGCAGACGGACGACGAACACCGAGGAGCTGTTTTTT. Its protein product is CASRRTTNTEELFF.

In its sample, this clonotype was seen a few times. V gene TRBV6-6 combines with J gene TRBJ2-5; D is possibly TRBD1 (6 bases). The CDR3 spans 12 residues. With 7 bases removed from V and 2 bases from J, the gap between germline ends came to 8 bases. CDR1 and CDR2 from the germline V gene are MNHNY and SVGAGI (reference sequence). The CDR3 sequence is CASKRGQETQYF. CDR3 coding DNA: TGTGCCAGCAAGAGGGGGCAAGAGACCCAGTACTTC.

The J gene is TRBJ2-7, the V gene TRBV27; 8 nucleotides line up with TRBD2. The germline V gene encodes CDR1 MNHEY and CDR2 SMNVEV (reference sequence). The CDR3 runs to 15 residues. V was pared by 5 bases and J by 2 bases, with 8 bases of the junction left unmatched. The DNA for the CDR3 is TGTGCCAGCAGTCCTGAACGGCGGGAGGCCTACGAGCAGTACTTC. This gives the protein CASSPERREAYEQYF.

The gene calls are TRBV6-5 and TRBJ1-1, with D perhaps TRBD1 (5 bases). This CDR3 comprises 13 residues. Trimming cost V 0 bases and J 11 bases, with 13 bases left between them. Germline lookup yields CDR1 MNHEY and CDR2 SVGAGI. The CDR3 protein is CASSYSVGVGAFF. DNA for the CDR3: TGTGCCAGCAGTTACTCGGTAGGGGTAGGTGCTTTCTTT.

This clonotype was found a few times. The chain couples TRBV20-1 to TRBJ1-1; weak D call: TRBD1 (6 bases). Germline CDR1 and CDR2: DFQATT and SNEGSKA (reference sequence). Trimming took 5 bases from V and 6 from J, leaving 10 bases between them. The CDR3 runs to 11 residues. The CDR3 DNA sequence: TGCAGTGCTGTCACAGGGTCTGAAGCTTTCTTT. Translated: CSAVTGSEAFF.

The J gene is TRBJ1-1, the V gene TRBV7-9; D may be TRBD1 (6 bases). V lost 9 bases and J lost 0, with 14 bases in between. The CDR3 consists of 14 residues. Germline CDR1 reads SEHNR; CDR2 reads FQNEAQ (reference sequence). This chain's CDR3 is CARKRQDLNTEAFF. The DNA for the CDR3 is TGTGCCAGAAAACGACAGGACTTGAACACTGAAGCTTTCTTT.